The clone carrying this T cell receptor beta chain was seen only a few times. CDR1 is SEHNR and CDR2 is FQNEAQ in the germline V gene (reference sequence). The CDR3 loop spans 14 amino acids. Trimming took 5 bases from V and 4 from J; bases not matched to a gene: 3. The sample comes from a study of graft-versus-host responses after intestinal transplantation. Sequenced by immunoSEQ multiplex PCR; TCRdb stores in-frame clones only, minus some. The sample gives approximately 22,000 clones, 40% to 50% of which show up once; 0.75% to 0.9% is in the top ten. This chain joins TRBV7-9 and TRBJ1-3, with 9 bases that match TRBD1. The sample here was alloreactive CD4+ T cells from a mixed lymphocyte reaction culture, taken before intestinal transplant. Subset noted: CFSE-low proliferating T cells sorted from roughly 6-day pre-transplant mixed lymphocyte reaction (GvH or HvG direction). This clonotype was sampled from a human patient who received an intestinal transplant. CDR3 sequence reads: CASSTGTGGNTIYF. CDR3 sequence (DNA): TGTGCCAGCAGCACTGGGACAGGGGGAAACACCATATATTTT.